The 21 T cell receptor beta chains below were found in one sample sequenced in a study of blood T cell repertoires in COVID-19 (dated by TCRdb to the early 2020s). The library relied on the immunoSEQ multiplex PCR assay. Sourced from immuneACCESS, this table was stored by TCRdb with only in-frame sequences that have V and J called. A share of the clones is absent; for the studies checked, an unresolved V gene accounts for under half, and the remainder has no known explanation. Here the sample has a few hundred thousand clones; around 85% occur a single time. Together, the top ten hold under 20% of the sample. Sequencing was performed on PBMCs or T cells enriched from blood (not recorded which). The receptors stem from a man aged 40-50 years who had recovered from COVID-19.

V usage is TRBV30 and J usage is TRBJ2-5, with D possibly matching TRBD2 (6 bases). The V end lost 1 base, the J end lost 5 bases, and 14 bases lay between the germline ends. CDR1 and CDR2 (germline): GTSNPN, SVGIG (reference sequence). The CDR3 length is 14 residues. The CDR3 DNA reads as TGTGCCTGGAGTGCGGGACTTCCACGTGAGACCCAGTACTTC. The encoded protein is CAWSAGLPRETQYF.

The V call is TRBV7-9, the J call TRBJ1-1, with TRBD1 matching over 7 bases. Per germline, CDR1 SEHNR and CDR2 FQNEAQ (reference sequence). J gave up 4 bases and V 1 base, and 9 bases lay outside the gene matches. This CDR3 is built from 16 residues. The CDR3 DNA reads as TGTGCCAGCAGCTTAGTCCCCGGAGGGGGCGGCACTGAAGCTTTCTTT. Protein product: CASSLVPGGGGTEAFF. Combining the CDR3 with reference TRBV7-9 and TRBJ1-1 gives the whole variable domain DTGVSQNPRHKITKRGQNVTFRCDPISEHNRLYWYRQTLGQGPEFLTYFQNEAQLEKSRLLSDRFSAERPKGSFSTLEIQRTEQGDSAMYLCASSLVPGGGGTEAFFGQGTRLTVV.

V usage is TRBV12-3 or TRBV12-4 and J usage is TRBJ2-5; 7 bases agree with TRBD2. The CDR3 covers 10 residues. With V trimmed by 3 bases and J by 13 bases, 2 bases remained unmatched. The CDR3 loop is CASSLSSGYF. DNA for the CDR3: TGTGCCAGCAGTTTGTCTAGCGGGTACTTC.

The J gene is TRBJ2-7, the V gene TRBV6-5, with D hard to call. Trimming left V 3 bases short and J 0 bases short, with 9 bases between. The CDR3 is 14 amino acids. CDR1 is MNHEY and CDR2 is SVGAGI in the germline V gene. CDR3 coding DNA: TGTGCCAGCAGTTATACGGGTAGCTCCTACGAGCAGTACTTC. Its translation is CASSYTGSSYEQYF.

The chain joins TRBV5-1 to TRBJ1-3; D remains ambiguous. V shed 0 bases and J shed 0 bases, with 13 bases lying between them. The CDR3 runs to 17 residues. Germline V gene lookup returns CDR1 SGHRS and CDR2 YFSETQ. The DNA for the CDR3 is TGCGCCAGCAGCTTGGGAACCCAAGCTGCCTCTGGAAACACCATATATTTT. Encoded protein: CASSLGTQAASGNTIYF.

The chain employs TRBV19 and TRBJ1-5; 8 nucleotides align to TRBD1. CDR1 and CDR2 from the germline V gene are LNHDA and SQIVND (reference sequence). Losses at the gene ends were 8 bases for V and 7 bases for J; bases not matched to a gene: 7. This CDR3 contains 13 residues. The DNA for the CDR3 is TGTGCCAGTCAAGACAGGGGTTTCCAGCCCCAGCATTTT. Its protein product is CASQDRGFQPQHF.

CDR3 loop: CASRSADRDYDGYTF. As DNA, the CDR3 is TGTGCCAGCAGGTCTGCTGACAGGGATTACGATGGCTACACCTTC. The chain combines TRBV27 with TRBJ1-2, with TRBD1 matching over 7 bases. CDR1 and CDR2 from the germline V gene are MNHEY and SMNVEV (reference sequence). With V trimmed by 6 bases and J by 6 bases, 13 bases remained unmatched. The CDR3 is 15 amino acids.

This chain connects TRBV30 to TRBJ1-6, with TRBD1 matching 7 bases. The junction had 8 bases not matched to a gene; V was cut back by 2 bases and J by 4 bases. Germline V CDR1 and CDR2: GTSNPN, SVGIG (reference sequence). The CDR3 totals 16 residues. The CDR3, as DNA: TGTGCCTGGAGTAAAACCGGGACAGCATATAATTCACCCCTCCACTTT. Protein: CAWSKTGTAYNSPLHF.

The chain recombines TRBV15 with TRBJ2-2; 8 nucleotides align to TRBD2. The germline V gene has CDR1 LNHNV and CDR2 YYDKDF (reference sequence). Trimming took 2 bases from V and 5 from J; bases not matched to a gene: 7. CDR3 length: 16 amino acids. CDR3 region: CATSRFAGGETGELFF. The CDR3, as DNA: TGTGCCACCAGCAGATTCGCGGGAGGAGAGACCGGGGAGCTGTTTTTT.

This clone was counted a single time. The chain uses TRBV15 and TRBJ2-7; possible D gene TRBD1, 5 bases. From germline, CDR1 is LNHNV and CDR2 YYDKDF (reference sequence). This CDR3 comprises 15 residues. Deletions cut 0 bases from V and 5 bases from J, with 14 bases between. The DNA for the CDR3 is TGTGCCACCAGCAGAGATCATAGGGGATCCGACGAGCAGTACTTC. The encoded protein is CATSRDHRGSDEQYF. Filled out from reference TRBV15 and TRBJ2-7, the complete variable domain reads DAMVIQNPRYQVTQFGKPVTLSCSQTLNHNVMYWYQQKSSQAPKLLFHYYDKDFNNEADTPDNFQSRRPNTSFCFLDIRSPGLGDTAMYLCATSRDHRGSDEQYFGPGTRLTVT.

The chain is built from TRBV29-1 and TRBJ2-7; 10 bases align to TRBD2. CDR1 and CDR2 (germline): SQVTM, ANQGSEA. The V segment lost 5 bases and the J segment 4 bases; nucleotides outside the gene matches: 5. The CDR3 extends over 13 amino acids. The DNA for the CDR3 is TGCAGCGTTCAACTAGCGGGACCGTACGAGCAGTACTTC. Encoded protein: CSVQLAGPYEQYF.

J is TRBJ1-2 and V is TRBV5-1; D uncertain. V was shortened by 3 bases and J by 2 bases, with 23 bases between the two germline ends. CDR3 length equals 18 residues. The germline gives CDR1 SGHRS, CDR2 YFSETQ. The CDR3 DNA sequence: TGCGCCAGCAGCTCGGGGAAAGGACTACAATTACAAAACTATGGCTACACCTTC. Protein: CASSSGKGLQLQNYGYTF.

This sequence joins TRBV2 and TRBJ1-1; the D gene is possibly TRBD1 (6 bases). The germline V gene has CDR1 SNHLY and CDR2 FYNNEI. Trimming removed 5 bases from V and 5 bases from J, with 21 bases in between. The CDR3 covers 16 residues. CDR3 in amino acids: CASSFGTYLRGTEAFF. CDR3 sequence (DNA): TGTGCCAGCAGTTTTGGGACATATCTTAGGGGAACTGAAGCTTTCTTT. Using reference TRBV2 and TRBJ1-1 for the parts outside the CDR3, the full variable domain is EPEVTQTPSHQVTQMGQEVILRCVPISNHLYFYWYRQILGQKVEFLVSFYNNEISEKSEIFDDQFSVERPDGSNFTLKIRSTKLEDSAMYFCASSFGTYLRGTEAFFGQGTRLTVV.

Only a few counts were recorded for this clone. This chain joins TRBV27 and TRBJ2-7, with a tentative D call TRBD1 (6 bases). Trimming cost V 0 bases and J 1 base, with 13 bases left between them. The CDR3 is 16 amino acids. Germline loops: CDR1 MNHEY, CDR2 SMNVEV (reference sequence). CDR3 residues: CASSLSGGRGSYEQYF. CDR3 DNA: TGTGCCAGCAGTTTATCAGGTGGCAGGGGATCCTACGAGCAGTACTTC.

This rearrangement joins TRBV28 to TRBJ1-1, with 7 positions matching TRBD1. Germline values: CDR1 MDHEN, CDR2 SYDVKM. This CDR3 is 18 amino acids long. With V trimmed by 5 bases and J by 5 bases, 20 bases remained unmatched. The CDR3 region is CASSLATGSWIFVTEAFF. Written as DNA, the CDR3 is TGTGCCAGCAGTCTGGCGACAGGGTCTTGGATTTTTGTGACTGAAGCTTTCTTT.

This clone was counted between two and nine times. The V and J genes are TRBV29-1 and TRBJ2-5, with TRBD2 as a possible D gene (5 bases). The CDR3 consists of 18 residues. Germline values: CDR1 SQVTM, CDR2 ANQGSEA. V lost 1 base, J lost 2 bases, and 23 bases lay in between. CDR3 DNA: TGCAGCGTTGAAGGAGGAGCGGCTAATTTTGGTTTTCAAGAGACCCAGTACTTC. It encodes CSVEGGAANFGFQETQYF. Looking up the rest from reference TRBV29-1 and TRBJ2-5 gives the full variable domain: SAVISQKPSRDICQRGTSLTIQCQVDSQVTMMFWYRQQPGQSLTLIATANQGSEATYESGFVIDKFPISRPNLTFSTLTVSNMSPEDSSIYLCSVEGGAANFGFQETQYFGPGTRLLVL.

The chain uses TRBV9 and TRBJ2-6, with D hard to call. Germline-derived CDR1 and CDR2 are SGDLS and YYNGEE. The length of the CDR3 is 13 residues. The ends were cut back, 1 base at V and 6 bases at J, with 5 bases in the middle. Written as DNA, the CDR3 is TGTGCCAGCAGCGTAACTTTGGCCAACGTCCTGACTTTC. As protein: CASSVTLANVLTF.

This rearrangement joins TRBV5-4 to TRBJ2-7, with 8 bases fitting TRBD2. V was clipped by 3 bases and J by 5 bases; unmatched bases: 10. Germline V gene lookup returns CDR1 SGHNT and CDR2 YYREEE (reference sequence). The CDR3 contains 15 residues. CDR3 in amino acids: CASSSTSAKQDEQYF. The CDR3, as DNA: TGTGCCAGCAGCTCGACTAGCGCTAAGCAGGACGAGCAGTACTTC. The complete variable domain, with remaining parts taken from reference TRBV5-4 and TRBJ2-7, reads ETGVTQSPTHLIKTRGQQVTLRCSSQSGHNTVSWYQQALGQGPQFIFQYYREEENGRGNFPPRFSGLQFPNYSSELNVNALELDDSALYLCASSSTSAKQDEQYFGPGTRLTVT.

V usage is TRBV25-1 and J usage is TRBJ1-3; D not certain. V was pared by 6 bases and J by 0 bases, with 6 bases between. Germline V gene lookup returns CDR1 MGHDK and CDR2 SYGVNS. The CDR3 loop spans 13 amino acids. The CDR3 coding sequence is TGTGCCAGCAGACAGAGCTCTGGAAACACCATATATTTT. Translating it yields CASRQSSGNTIYF. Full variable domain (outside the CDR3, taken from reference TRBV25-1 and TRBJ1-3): EADIYQTPRYLVIGTGKKITLECSQTMGHDKMYWYQQDPGMELHLIHYSYGVNSTEKGDLSSESTVSRIRTEHFPLTLESARPSHTSQYLCASRQSSGNTIYFGEGSWLTVV.

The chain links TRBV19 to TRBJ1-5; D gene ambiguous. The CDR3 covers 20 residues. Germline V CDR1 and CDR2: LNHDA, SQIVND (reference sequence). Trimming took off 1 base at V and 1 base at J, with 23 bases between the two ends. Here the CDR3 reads CASSIGGATHLRVSNQPQHF. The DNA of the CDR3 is TGTGCCAGTAGTATAGGGGGAGCAACTCACCTTCGGGTGAGCAATCAGCCCCAGCATTTT.

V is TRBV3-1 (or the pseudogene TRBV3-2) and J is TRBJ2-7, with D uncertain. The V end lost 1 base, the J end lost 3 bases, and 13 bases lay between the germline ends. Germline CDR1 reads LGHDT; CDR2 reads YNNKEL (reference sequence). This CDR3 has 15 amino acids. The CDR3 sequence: CASSQGLAPNYEQYF. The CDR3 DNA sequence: TGTGCCAGCAGCCAAGGATTAGCACCCAACTACGAGCAGTACTTC.